This passage covers 10 T cell receptor beta chains from one sample sequenced in a study of T cell responses to AZD1222 COVID-19 vaccine. The method was immunoSEQ multiplex PCR; TCRdb's version includes in-frame clones alone and lacks a portion of them. This table has about 53,000 clones, around 85% appearing once. The material was peripheral blood, obtained on day 0 of AZD1222 vaccination. Source of these receptors: an adult in good health.

Only one count was recorded for this clone. The chain uses TRBV28 and TRBJ2-6; weak D call: TRBD2 (5 bases). V lost 3 bases to trimming and J lost 1 base, with 7 bases between them. The CDR3 sequence is 15 residues long. CDR1 and CDR2 (germline): MDHEN, SYDVKM. In nucleotides, the CDR3 is TGTGCCAGCAGTTTGACGGGATCTGGGGCCAACGTCCTGACTTTC. Encoded protein: CASSLTGSGANVLTF.

The chain recombines TRBV7-9 with TRBJ1-2; 9 positions match TRBD1. The CDR3 is made up of 17 amino acids. Germline loops: CDR1 SEHNR, CDR2 FQNEAQ (reference sequence). Trimming removed 7 bases from V and 6 bases from J; junction bases left unmatched: 18. The CDR3 bases are TGTGCCAGCACCCCGGGGACAGGGCGTTCCCTTTCGAATGGCTACACCTTC. Protein: CASTPGTGRSLSNGYTF.

In DNA form, the CDR3 reads TGTGCCAGCAGCTTAGTAGCGGGTAACACCGGGGAGCTGTTTTTT. This codes for CASSLVAGNTGELFF. The genes are TRBV7-8 and TRBJ2-2; TRBD2 matches at 7 bases. The germline CDR1 and CDR2 sequences are SGHVS and FQNEAQ. The V and J ends lost 1 base and 2 bases, in that order; junction bases with no gene match: 1. The length of the CDR3 is 15 residues.

The rearrangement joins TRBV19 to TRBJ2-7, with D uncertain. CDR3 size: 14 residues. CDR1 and CDR2 (germline): LNHDA, SQIVND (reference sequence). V dropped 6 bases and J dropped 0 bases, with 12 bases sitting between them. The CDR3 region is CASREFGNSYEQYF. Written as DNA, the CDR3 is TGTGCCAGTAGAGAGTTTGGCAACTCCTACGAGCAGTACTTC.

This rearrangement joins TRBV5-1 to TRBJ2-5; D is undetermined. Trimming removed 0 bases at V and 0 bases at J, with 9 bases between. In germline, CDR1 is SGHRS, CDR2 YFSETQ. CDR3 length equals 15 residues. The CDR3: CASSLEVGNQETQYF. CDR3 sequence (DNA): TGCGCCAGCAGCTTGGAGGTCGGAAACCAAGAGACCCAGTACTTC.

This chain uses TRBV29-1 with TRBJ1-1; D is unresolved. The CDR3 has 12 amino acids. Looked up from germline, CDR1 is SQVTM and CDR2 is ANQGSEA. The ends were cut back, 7 bases at V and 1 base at J, with 10 bases in the middle. The chain's CDR3 is CSAGSANTEAFF. CDR3 sequence (DNA): TGCAGCGCCGGGTCAGCGAACACTGAAGCTTTCTTT. Using reference TRBV29-1 and TRBJ1-1 for the parts outside the CDR3, the full variable domain is SAVISQKPSRDICQRGTSLTIQCQVDSQVTMMFWYRQQPGQSLTLIATANQGSEATYESGFVIDKFPISRPNLTFSTLTVSNMSPEDSSIYLCSAGSANTEAFFGQGTRLTVV.

V gene TRBV7-2 combines with J gene TRBJ2-2; TRBD2 is a possible D gene (6 bases). Per germline, CDR1 SGHTA and CDR2 FQGNSA. Trimming stripped 0 bases from V and 2 bases from J, with 10 bases between. This CDR3 is 16 amino acids long. CDR3 residues: CASSLAGGFNTGELFF. The CDR3 DNA reads as TGTGCCAGCAGCTTAGCGGGAGGCTTCAACACCGGGGAGCTGTTTTTT.

This rearrangement joins TRBV2 to TRBJ2-5; D is possibly TRBD2 (5 bases). Trimming shortened V by 7 bases and J by 3 bases, and 15 bases separated the two germline ends. Germline V gene sequence: CDR1 SNHLY, CDR2 FYNNEI. The CDR3 has 14 amino acids. CDR3 protein: CASTREIQEETQYF. For the CDR3, the DNA is TGTGCCAGCACCCGGGAAATTCAGGAAGAGACCCAGTACTTC.

V usage is TRBV19 and J usage is TRBJ1-5; 8 positions agree with TRBD1. The germline V gene has CDR1 LNHDA and CDR2 SQIVND (reference sequence). Unmatched junction bases numbered 9, after V lost 8 bases and J lost 9 bases. This CDR3 spans 13 amino acids. This CDR3 reads CASGTGQLGPQHF. Here the CDR3 DNA reads TGTGCCAGTGGGACAGGACAACTTGGGCCCCAGCATTTT.

J is TRBJ1-4 and V is TRBV5-1, with D unclear. The germline V gene has CDR1 SGHRS and CDR2 YFSETQ. The length of the CDR3 is 16 residues. V was shortened by 0 bases and J by 0 bases, with 9 bases between the two germline ends. This CDR3 is CASSLEVGATNEKLFF. The CDR3 DNA reads as TGCGCCAGCAGCTTGGAAGTCGGCGCAACTAATGAAAAACTGTTTTTT. The full variable domain, with the rest looked up from reference TRBV5-1 and TRBJ1-4, is KAGVTQTPRYLIKTRGQQVTLSCSPISGHRSVSWYQQTPGQGLQFLFEYFSETQRNKGNFPGRFSGRQFSNSRSEMNVSTLELGDSALYLCASSLEVGATNEKLFFGSGTQLSVL.